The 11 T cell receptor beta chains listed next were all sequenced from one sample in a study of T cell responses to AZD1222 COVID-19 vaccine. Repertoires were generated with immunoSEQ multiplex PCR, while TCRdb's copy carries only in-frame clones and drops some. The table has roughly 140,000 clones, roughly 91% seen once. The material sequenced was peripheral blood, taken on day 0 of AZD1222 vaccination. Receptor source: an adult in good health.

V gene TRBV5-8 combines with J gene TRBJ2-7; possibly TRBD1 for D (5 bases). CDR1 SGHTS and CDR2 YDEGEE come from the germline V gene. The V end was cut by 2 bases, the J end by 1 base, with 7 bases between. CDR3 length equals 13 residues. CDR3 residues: CASSFKGSYEQYF. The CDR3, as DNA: TGTGCCAGCAGCTTCAAGGGGTCCTACGAGCAGTACTTC. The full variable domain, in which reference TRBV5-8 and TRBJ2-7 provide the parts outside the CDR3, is EAGVTQSPTHLIKTRGQQATLRCSPISGHTSVYWYQQALGLGLQFLLWYDEGEERNRGNFPPRFSGRQFPNYSSELNVNALELEDSALYLCASSFKGSYEQYFGPGTRLTVT.

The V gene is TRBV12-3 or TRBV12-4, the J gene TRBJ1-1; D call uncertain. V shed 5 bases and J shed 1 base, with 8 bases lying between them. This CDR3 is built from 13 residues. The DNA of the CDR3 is TGTGCCAGCAGTCCATCTTCGAACACTGAAGCTTTCTTT. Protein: CASSPSSNTEAFF.

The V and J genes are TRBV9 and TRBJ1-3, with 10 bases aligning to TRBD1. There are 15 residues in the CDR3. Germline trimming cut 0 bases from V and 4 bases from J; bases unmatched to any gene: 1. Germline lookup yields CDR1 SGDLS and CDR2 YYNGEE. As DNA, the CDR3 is TGTGCCAGCAGCGTAGGGACAGGGGGGGGAAACACCATATATTTT. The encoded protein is CASSVGTGGGNTIYF.

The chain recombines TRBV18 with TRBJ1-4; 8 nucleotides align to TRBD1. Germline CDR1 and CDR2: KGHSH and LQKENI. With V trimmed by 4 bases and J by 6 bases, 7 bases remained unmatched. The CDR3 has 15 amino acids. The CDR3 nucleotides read TGTGCCAGCTCACTCTCGGACAGGGTTGATGAAAAACTGTTTTTT. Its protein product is CASSLSDRVDEKLFF.

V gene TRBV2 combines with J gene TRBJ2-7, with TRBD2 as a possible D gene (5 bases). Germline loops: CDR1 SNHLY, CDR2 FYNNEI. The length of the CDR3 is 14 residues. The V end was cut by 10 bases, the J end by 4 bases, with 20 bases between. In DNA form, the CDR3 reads TGTGCCACCCGCCGAGAAGGAGGACCATACGAGCAGTACTTC. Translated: CATRREGGPYEQYF.

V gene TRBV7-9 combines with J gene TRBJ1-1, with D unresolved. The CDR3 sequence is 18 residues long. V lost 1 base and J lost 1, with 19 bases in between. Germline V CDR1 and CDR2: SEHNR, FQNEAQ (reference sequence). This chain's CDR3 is CASSLGTANSYRNTEAFF. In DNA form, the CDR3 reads TGTGCCAGCAGCTTAGGAACAGCTAACTCCTATAGGAACACTGAAGCTTTCTTT.

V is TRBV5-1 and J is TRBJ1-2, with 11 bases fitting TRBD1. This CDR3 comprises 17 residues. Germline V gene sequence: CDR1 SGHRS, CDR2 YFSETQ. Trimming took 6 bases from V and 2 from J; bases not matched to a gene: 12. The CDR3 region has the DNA TGCGCCAGCATCCCCGGGACAGGGGGAATCTCAAACTATGGCTACACCTTC. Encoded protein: CASIPGTGGISNYGYTF.

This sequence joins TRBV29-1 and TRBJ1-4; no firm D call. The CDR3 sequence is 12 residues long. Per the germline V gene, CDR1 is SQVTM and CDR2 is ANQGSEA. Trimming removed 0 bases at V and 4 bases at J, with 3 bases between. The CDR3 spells CSVEEGNEKLFF. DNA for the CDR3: TGCAGCGTTGAAGAGGGTAATGAAAAACTGTTTTTT.

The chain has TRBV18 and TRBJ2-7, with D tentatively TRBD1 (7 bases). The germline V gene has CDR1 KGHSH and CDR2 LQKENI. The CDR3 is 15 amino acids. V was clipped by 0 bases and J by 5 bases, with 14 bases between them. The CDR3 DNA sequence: TGTGCCAGCTCACCACCGTCACAGGGGAGGAACGAGCAGTACTTC. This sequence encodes CASSPPSQGRNEQYF.

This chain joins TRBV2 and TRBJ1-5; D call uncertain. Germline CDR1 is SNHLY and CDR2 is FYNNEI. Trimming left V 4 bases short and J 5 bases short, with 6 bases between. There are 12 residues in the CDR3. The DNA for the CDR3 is TGTGCCAGCAGTGTAAGGGATCAGCCCCAGCATTTT. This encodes CASSVRDQPQHF.

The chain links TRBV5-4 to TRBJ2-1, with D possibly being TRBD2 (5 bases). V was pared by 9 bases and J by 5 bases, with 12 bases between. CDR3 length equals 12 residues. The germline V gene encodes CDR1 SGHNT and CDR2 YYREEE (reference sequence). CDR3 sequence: CATRGLNNEQFF. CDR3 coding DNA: TGTGCCACCCGGGGTTTAAACAATGAGCAGTTCTTC.